The 14 T cell receptor beta chains listed next were all sequenced from one sample in a study of read filtering for tumor transcriptome and immune sequencing. Molecular barcoded adaptors covering alpha/delta and beta/gamma chains were used on 400 to 450 ng RNA. MiXCR, run by TCRdb on the reads, gives a single entry per CDR3 protein. This table holds over 45,000 distinct CDR3 sequences, around 21% found once. The sequenced sample consisted of a population of CD138-negative cells sorted from bone marrow. The receptors shown here come from a donor aged 40 or over with multiple myeloma.

The chain links TRBV20-1 to TRBJ2-7; D is uncertain. Trimming took 1 base from V and 2 from J, leaving 9 bases between them. From germline, CDR1 is DFQATT and CDR2 SNEGSKA (reference sequence). The CDR3 extends over 13 amino acids. The CDR3 protein is CSARVGLAYEQYF. The DNA for the CDR3 is TGCAGTGCTAGAGTGGGTCTAGCCTACGAGCAGTACTTC.

Relative to its sample, this clonotype is medium-sized. V is TRBV13 and J is TRBJ2-1; D possibly uses TRBD1 or TRBD2 (5 bases each). The germline V gene has CDR1 PRHDT and CDR2 FYEKMQ (reference sequence). The V end lost 5 bases, the J end lost 5 bases, and 10 bases lay between the germline ends. This CDR3 has 13 residues. CDR3 coding DNA: TGTGCCAGCAGCCTTGGGACCGACAATGAGCAGTTCTTC. Translation: CASSLGTDNEQFF.

Comments on this clonotype: Being one base from a much bigger clone, this may be a read error. The chain has TRBV7-8 and TRBJ2-3, with D possibly being TRBD2 (6 bases). This CDR3 is 16 amino acids long. Germline V lookup: CDR1 SGHVS, CDR2 FQNEAQ. CDR3 DNA sequence: TGTGCCAGCAGCTCCCCGGGGACTGGTAGCACAGATACGCGGTATTTT. Translation: CASSSPGTGSTDTRYF.

The chain couples TRBV29-1 to TRBJ2-1, with 7 bases aligning to TRBD2. The CDR3 sequence is 12 residues long. After removal of 5 bases from V and 8 bases from J, the junction contained 6 bases not matched to a gene. CDR1 and CDR2 (germline): SQVTM, ANQGSEA. The CDR3 reads CSVTPREYEQFF. As DNA, the CDR3 is TGCAGCGTTACCCCGCGGGAGTATGAGCAGTTCTTC.

In its sample, this clonotype was seen many times. The CDR3 DNA reads as TGTGCCAGCAGCGACTCTGGGACAGGGGAGACCCAGTACTTC. Translation gives CASSDSGTGETQYF. The gene calls are TRBV3-1 and TRBJ2-5; 9 nucleotides match TRBD1. Germline values: CDR1 LGHDT, CDR2 YNNKEL (reference sequence). V was pared by 5 bases and J by 5 bases, with 6 bases of the junction left unmatched. This CDR3 contains 14 residues.

This clonotype appeared many times. This chain uses TRBV12-3 or TRBV12-4 with TRBJ2-1, with a possible D match to TRBD1 (5 bases). Trimming removed 2 bases at V and 0 bases at J, with 11 bases between. The CDR3 is 16 residues long. The CDR3 DNA is TGTGCCAGCAGTTTATGGGGCGGTAGCTCCTACAATGAGCAGTTCTTC. This encodes CASSLWGGSSYNEQFF.

Many counts were recorded for this clonotype. This chain connects TRBV6-6 to TRBJ2-1; 9 nucleotides line up with TRBD1. Germline CDR1 reads MNHNY; CDR2 reads SVGAGI (reference sequence). J lost 9 bases, V lost 5 bases, and 2 bases had no gene match. CDR3 length equals 12 residues. The CDR3: CASSRQGGEQFF. CDR3 in DNA: TGTGCCAGCAGTCGACAGGGGGGTGAGCAGTTCTTC.

At least ten counts were recorded for this clonotype. The chain carries TRBV19 and TRBJ2-2, with 9 bases lining up with TRBD2. There are 16 residues in the CDR3. With V trimmed by 5 bases and J by 0 bases, 4 bases remained unmatched. Germline CDR1 and CDR2: LNHDA and SQIVND (reference sequence). DNA of the CDR3: TGTGCCAGTAGTCCCAGACTAGCGGCGAACACCGGGGAGCTGTTTTTT. Translating it yields CASSPRLAANTGELFF.

Regarding this clonotype: A much larger clonotype is one base distant, so this may be a read error. The V gene is TRBV12-3 or TRBV12-4, the J gene TRBJ1-5; a weak D match, TRBD1 (5 bases). V lost 8 bases to trimming and J lost 3 bases, with 14 bases between them. The CDR3 is 14 residues long. Here the CDR3 reads CASSPRGNNQPQHF. The CDR3, as DNA: TGTGCCAGCTCCCCACGGGGGAACAATCAGCCCCAGCATTTT.

In the case of this clonotype: Germline and junction disagree at one end, which may indicate a read error. This rearrangement joins TRBV28 to TRBJ2-7, with a weak D call TRBD2 (6 bases). The CDR3 loop spans 14 amino acids. CDR1 and CDR2 from the germline V gene are MDHEN and SYDVKM. CDR3 sequence (DNA): TGTGCCAACAGTTTGTCCCATAGCGGATACGAGCAGTACTTC. Residues: CANSLSHSGYEQYF.

The chain carries TRBV7-2 and TRBJ1-2; possibly TRBD1 for D (5 bases). Germline CDR1 and CDR2: SGHTA and FQGNSA. The V end lost 4 bases, the J end lost 4 bases, and 13 bases lay between the germline ends. CDR3 length: 14 residues. CDR3 nucleotides: TGTGCCAGCAGCTCGGGACCTAAGAGCTATGGCTACACCTTC. Its protein product is CASSSGPKSYGYTF.

This clonotype was detected many times. The gene calls are TRBV19 and TRBJ2-1; D call uncertain. Germline CDR1 is LNHDA and CDR2 is SQIVND (reference sequence). Trimming stripped 3 bases from V and 1 base from J, with 10 bases between. The CDR3 length is 15 residues. The CDR3 DNA sequence: TGTGCCAGTAGTATTTCCGGCCTATCCTACAATGAGCAGTTCTTC. Translated: CASSISGLSYNEQFF.

As to this clonotype: This clone may be a read error of a much larger clone one base away. The rearrangement links TRBV28 to TRBJ2-5; the D call may be TRBD1 or TRBD2 (7 bases each). V lost 5 bases, J lost 7 bases, and 20 bases lay in between. The CDR3 has 15 residues. Germline assignment: CDR1 MDHEN and CDR2 SYDVKM. CDR3 protein: CASSIGTPRGGTQYF. CDR3 bases: TGTGCCAGCAGTATCGGGACTCCCAGGGGGGGGACCCAGTACTTC.

This clonotype was seen ten or more times. The genes are TRBV19 and TRBJ2-1; D could derive from TRBD1 or TRBD2 (5 bases each). V was cut by 1 base and J by 13 bases, with 14 bases left in between. Germline-derived CDR1 and CDR2 are LNHDA and SQIVND (reference sequence). The CDR3 is made up of 13 amino acids. CDR3 protein: CASSIASRGDQFF. The CDR3 bases are TGTGCCAGTAGTATAGCCTCAAGGGGAGATCAGTTCTTC.